The present T cell receptor (beta chain) was sequenced within a study of beta chain features in type 1 diabetes. Since all of the isolated RNA was reverse transcribed, expressed TCRB transcripts were what got sequenced. Mean read depth for naive, central memory and regulatory T cell samples was some 3.8 million reads. Clones were read by immunoSEQ multiplex PCR, and TCRdb kept only the in-frame ones, dropping some. The profile shows 120,000 to 150,000 clones, roughly 10% of them singletons. This clone was observed a handful of times. The antigen remains undetermined. Sorted populations were all over 98% pure. The study's findings and limits: Naive, central memory and Treg TCRB repertoires appeared more alike in patients than in healthy donors. A potential influence of HLA type upon TCRB rearrangement remained unresolved herein.

The germline CDR1 and CDR2 sequences are MGHDK and SYGVNS. Trimming removed 6 bases at V and 6 bases at J, with 15 bases between. The CDR3 has 13 amino acids. This TCR was recovered from a man aged 18 to 30 in good health. The sequencing sample was made of naive CD4+ T cells from blood. The chain uses TRBV25-1 and TRBJ2-7; a weak D match, TRBD1 (5 bases). The CDR3 reads CASSQGFVSEQYF. Written as DNA, the CDR3 is TGTGCCAGCAGCCAGGGTTTCGTCTCCGAGCAGTACTTC.